Below are 32 T cell receptor beta chains sequenced from a single sample in a study of blood T cells in healthy people across ages. A second 7 to 11 cycle PCR used barcoded and J-beta primers. MiXCR, run by TCRdb on the 5' RACE reads, gives a single entry per CDR3 protein. The top ten clones hold about 26% of a sample with 780,000 or so distinct CDR3 sequences, around 50% of them seen once. The sequenced material came from blood. The receptors derive from a man in his forties or fifties in good health.

The chain carries TRBV21-1 and TRBJ2-1; TRBD1 is the table's D call and was not checked against the DNA. TRBV21-1 is tagged as a pseudogene. This CDR3 region has 16 residues. The DNA for the CDR3 is TGTGCCAGCAGCAAAGGTCCCTTGGAGTTACTGAATGAGCAGTTCTTC. It encodes CASSKGPLELLNEQFF.

This clonotype was seen a handful of times. A much more abundant neighbour one base away suggests this may be a read error. The rearrangement joins TRBV29-1 to TRBJ2-5, with 8 bases that match TRBD1. Germline CDR1 reads SQVTM; CDR2 reads ANQGSEA. J gave up 13 bases and V 5 bases, and 9 bases lay outside the gene matches. The CDR3 spans 11 residues. The CDR3 protein is CSVHQGAFPYF. CDR3 nucleotides: TGCAGCGTTCATCAGGGGGCGTTTCCGTACTTC.

This clonotype came up once. The rearrangement uses TRBV5-1 and TRBJ2-2; D unclear. CDR1 and CDR2 from the germline V gene are SGHRS and YFSETQ. V shed 4 bases and J shed 0 bases, with 4 bases lying between them. The CDR3 has 13 amino acids. The CDR3 protein is CASSIANTGELFF. The CDR3 nucleotides read TGCGCCAGCAGCATCGCGAACACCGGGGAGCTGTTTTTT.

This chain uses TRBV9 with TRBJ2-7; 8 bases agree with TRBD2. Germline CDR1 and CDR2: SGDLS and YYNGEE. This CDR3 has 17 residues. V was clipped by 2 bases and J by 3 bases; unmatched bases: 13. This CDR3 reads CASSVGVGGRYSYEQYF. The DNA of the CDR3 is TGTGCCAGCAGCGTCGGTGTTGGCGGGAGGTACAGCTACGAGCAGTACTTC.

The genes are TRBV28 and TRBJ2-4; TRBD1 might be the D (8 bases). V was pared by 1 base and J by 4 bases, with 14 bases between. The CDR3 has 16 residues. Germline V gene sequence: CDR1 MDHEN, CDR2 SYDVKM. CDR3 sequence (DNA): TGTGCCAGCAGTTTATATACAGGGGGGGGGAAAAACATTCAGTACTTC. This encodes CASSLYTGGGKNIQYF.

This rearrangement joins TRBV20-1 to TRBJ1-2; D possibly corresponds to TRBD1 (6 bases). Germline CDR1 is DFQATT and CDR2 is SNEGSKA (reference sequence). The CDR3 is 15 residues long. Trimming took off 7 bases at V and 3 bases at J, with 21 bases between the two ends. The CDR3 sequence: CSGNSNRDIHYGYTF. In DNA, the CDR3 is TGCAGTGGTAACTCAAACCGGGACATACACTATGGCTACACCTTC.

The J gene is TRBJ2-3, the V gene TRBV29-1, with D perhaps matching TRBD1 (7 bases). Germline V gene data show CDR1 as SQVTM and CDR2 as ANQGSEA. The V end was cut by 7 bases, the J end by 5 bases, with 16 bases between. The CDR3 runs to 13 residues. CDR3 residues: CSAKRQGGDTQYF. The CDR3, as DNA: TGCAGCGCAAAGAGGCAGGGGGGAGATACGCAGTATTTT.

This clonotype was picked up a small number of times. V and J are TRBV11-1 and TRBJ2-3; TRBD2 aligns across 12 bases. Germline assignment: CDR1 SGHAT and CDR2 FQDESV (reference sequence). V trimming: 5 bases; J trimming: 3 bases; junction bases outside the gene matches: 6. The CDR3 contains 16 residues. The CDR3 DNA reads as TGTGCCAGCAGCGCTCGGACTAGCGGGATAACAGATACGCAGTATTTT. Amino acid sequence: CASSARTSGITDTQYF.

This clonotype has a handful of counts. The chain has TRBV7-3 and TRBJ2-5, with D possibly TRBD1 on 6 matching bases. Germline values: CDR1 SGHTA, CDR2 FQGTGA. This CDR3 comprises 13 residues. Trimming shortened V by 5 bases and J by 4 bases, and 11 bases separated the two germline ends. The CDR3 sequence: CASSTGQRETQYF. For the CDR3, the DNA is TGTGCCAGCAGCACCGGACAGAGAGAGACCCAGTACTTC.

V and J are TRBV28 and TRBJ1-6; D call uncertain. CDR1 is MDHEN and CDR2 is SYDVKM in the germline V gene. V was cut by 5 bases and J by 7 bases, with 15 bases left in between. This CDR3 has 15 residues. The CDR3 nucleotides are TGTGCCAGCAGTCCCCATGATGGGCAGAATTCACCCCTCCACTTT. Translation gives CASSPHDGQNSPLHF.

The V gene is TRBV12-3 or TRBV12-4, the J gene TRBJ2-1; D is uncertain. With 7 bases removed from V and 0 bases from J, the gap between germline ends came to 16 bases. The CDR3 runs 16 residues. The CDR3 sequence is CASTSGLSSSYNEQFF. Written as DNA, the CDR3 is TGTGCCAGCACCTCAGGTCTGTCCAGCTCCTACAATGAGCAGTTCTTC.

The chain joins TRBV5-1 to TRBJ2-4; 10 bases are a match to TRBD1. This CDR3 comprises 17 residues. Losses at the gene ends were 3 bases for V and 5 bases for J; bases not matched to a gene: 11. Germline CDR1 and CDR2: SGHRS and YFSETQ. The DNA of the CDR3 is TGCGCCAGCAGCTCTTCCCCGATAGGGACAGGGGAAAACATTCAGTACTTC. As protein: CASSSSPIGTGENIQYF.

The V and J genes are TRBV11-3 and TRBJ2-1; the D gene is possibly TRBD1 (6 bases). The CDR3 runs 16 residues. The germline V and J ends were trimmed by 3 bases and 1 base, with 13 bases remaining between them. Germline V gene data show CDR1 as SGHNT and CDR2 as YENEEA. CDR3 DNA sequence: TGTGCCAGCAGCTTGCGGAAGACAGGATCCTACAATGAGCAGTTCTTC. It codes for CASSLRKTGSYNEQFF.

This clonotype has only a few counts. CDR3 protein: CASSPTTPGLEQYF. The CDR3 region has the DNA TGTGCCAGCAGTCCAACGACCCCAGGTCTCGAGCAGTACTTC. V is TRBV3-1 and J is TRBJ2-7; D unresolved. Per germline, CDR1 LGHDT and CDR2 YNNKEL (reference sequence). The CDR3 has 14 residues. V lost 6 bases to trimming and J lost 6 bases, with 18 bases between them.

The chain joins TRBV20-1 to TRBJ2-1; TRBD2 agrees at 13 bases. The CDR3 length is 15 residues. Germline CDR1 is DFQATT and CDR2 is SNEGSKA (reference sequence). Trimming at V came to 3 bases and at J to 6 bases, leaving 5 bases not matched to a gene. Here the CDR3 reads CSASRTSGGLNEQFF. In nucleotides, the CDR3 is TGCAGTGCTAGCCGGACTAGCGGGGGACTCAATGAGCAGTTCTTC.

V usage is TRBV7-9 and J usage is TRBJ2-6, with D possibly being TRBD2 (5 bases). Trimming shortened V by 4 bases and J by 1 base, and 23 bases separated the two germline ends. Germline V CDR1 and CDR2: SEHNR, FQNEAQ (reference sequence). The CDR3 is 20 amino acids. The CDR3 DNA reads as TGTGCCAGCAGCTCAGTGGGAAAAGAAACTAGATTGTCTGGGGCCAACGTCCTGACTTTC. Translating it yields CASSSVGKETRLSGANVLTF. Based on the CDR3 plus reference TRBV7-9 and TRBJ2-6, the full variable domain is DTGVSQNPRHKITKRGQNVTFRCDPISEHNRLYWYRQTLGQGPEFLTYFQNEAQLEKSRLLSDRFSAERPKGSFSTLEIQRTEQGDSAMYLCASSSVGKETRLSGANVLTFGAGSRLTVL.

In this sample, this clonotype turned up once. The rearrangement links TRBV20-1 to TRBJ1-1, with D hard to call. Germline CDR1 and CDR2: DFQATT and SNEGSKA (reference sequence). The CDR3 covers 14 residues. Trimming pared 0 bases from V and 2 bases from J, leaving 10 bases between. The CDR3 reads CSARDPPTNTEAFF. CDR3 in DNA: TGCAGTGCTAGAGATCCCCCTACTAACACTGAAGCTTTCTTT.

The V call is TRBV11-2, the J call TRBJ1-4; 9 positions match TRBD1. Germline V gene lookup returns CDR1 SGHAT and CDR2 FQNNGV. The J segment lost 7 bases and the V segment lost 4 bases, leaving 7 bases of the junction unmatched. This CDR3 region has 15 residues. CDR3 protein: CASSSQGAFSEKLFF. In DNA form, the CDR3 reads TGTGCCAGCAGCTCACAGGGGGCTTTTTCTGAAAAACTGTTTTTT. Full variable domain (remainder filled in from reference TRBV11-2 and TRBJ1-4): EAGVAQSPRYKIIEKRQSVAFWCNPISGHATLYWYQQILGQGPKLLIQFQNNGVVDDSQLPKDRFSAERLKGVDSTLKIQPAKLEDSAVYLCASSSQGAFSEKLFFGSGTQLSVL.

The V gene is TRBV27, the J gene TRBJ2-2, with 8 bases aligning to TRBD2. The CDR3 loop spans 14 amino acids. Trimming took 5 bases from V and 6 from J; bases not matched to a gene: 5. The germline gives CDR1 MNHEY, CDR2 SMNVEV (reference sequence). CDR3 bases: TGTGCCAGCAGTGCATCACTAGCGGCCGGGGAGCTGTTTTTT. It specifies CASSASLAAGELFF.

A few counts support this clonotype. The chain joins TRBV5-4 to TRBJ2-1; possibly TRBD1 for D (5 bases). With 3 bases removed from V and 6 bases from J, the gap between germline ends came to 16 bases. CDR1 SGHNT and CDR2 YYREEE come from the germline V gene (reference sequence). CDR3 size: 15 residues. DNA for the CDR3: TGTGCCAGCAGCTCCGACAGAGCACCAACCAATGAGCAGTTCTTC. Protein product: CASSSDRAPTNEQFF.

The chain combines TRBV5-1 with TRBJ2-7; perhaps TRBD2 as D (6 bases). The CDR3 covers 15 residues. CDR1 is SGHRS and CDR2 is YFSETQ in the germline V gene. The V end was cut by 0 bases, the J end by 4 bases, with 14 bases between. The CDR3 protein is CASSLVAATSYEQYF. The CDR3, as DNA: TGCGCCAGCAGCTTGGTGGCAGCGACTAGTTACGAGCAGTACTTC.

This chain links TRBV28 with TRBJ1-2; 7 bases match TRBD1. The V gene end was trimmed by 5 bases and the J gene end by 4 bases; junction bases not matched to a gene: 7. The CDR3 has 14 amino acids. Germline lookup yields CDR1 MDHEN and CDR2 SYDVKM. CDR3 amino acids: CASSNTGAGYGYTF. DNA of the CDR3: TGTGCCAGCAGTAACACAGGGGCGGGCTATGGCTACACCTTC.

This clonotype was observed a handful of times. The chain combines TRBV29-1 with TRBJ2-1; D might be TRBD2 (5 bases). CDR1 and CDR2 (germline): SQVTM, ANQGSEA. This CDR3 spans 14 amino acids. V was trimmed by 5 bases and J by 0 bases, leaving 11 bases between them. CDR3 DNA sequence: TGCAGCGTTCGACTACTGGGCTCCTACAATGAGCAGTTCTTC. This gives the protein CSVRLLGSYNEQFF.

J is TRBJ1-2 and V is TRBV7-9, with 8 bases that match TRBD1. Trimming cost V 6 bases and J 2 bases; bases outside gene matches: 8. The germline CDR1 and CDR2 sequences are SEHNR and FQNEAQ (reference sequence). This CDR3 has 15 amino acids. The CDR3 DNA is TGTGCCAGCAGTTTAAGACAGGGGACAAACTATGGCTACACCTTC. Amino acid sequence: CASSLRQGTNYGYTF.

This clonotype has a handful of counts. The chain recombines TRBV5-4 with TRBJ2-1; 7 positions match TRBD1. Germline trimming cut 4 bases from V and 5 bases from J; bases unmatched to any gene: 12. The CDR3 loop spans 16 amino acids. In germline, CDR1 is SGHNT, CDR2 YYREEE (reference sequence). CDR3 nucleotide sequence: TGTGCCAGCAGCACAGGCGGCGGACAGGTCAACAATGAGCAGTTCTTC. This encodes CASSTGGGQVNNEQFF.

The chain has TRBV4-1 and TRBJ2-7; no reliable D call. V lost 4 bases to trimming and J lost 1 base, with 11 bases between them. The CDR3 is 14 amino acids. Germline V gene lookup returns CDR1 MGHRA and CDR2 YSYEKL. The CDR3 DNA reads as TGCGCCAGCAGCCTCGGTATGGGGTCCTACGAGCAGTACTTC. The encoded protein is CASSLGMGSYEQYF.

A few counts support this clonotype. The genes are TRBV28 and TRBJ2-7; D gene uncertain. CDR1 and CDR2 (germline): MDHEN, SYDVKM. Trimming took 3 bases from V and 2 from J, leaving 8 bases between them. The CDR3 totals 13 residues. The CDR3 sequence is CASSFSVTYEQYF. The CDR3 DNA reads TGTGCCAGCAGTTTCTCGGTTACCTACGAGCAGTACTTC.

The rearrangement links TRBV7-3 to TRBJ2-1; D is perhaps TRBD2 (7 bases). Looked up from germline, CDR1 is SGHTA and CDR2 is FQGTGA. The CDR3 sequence is 11 residues long. With 8 bases removed from V and 9 bases from J, the gap between germline ends came to 11 bases. CDR3 in amino acids: CASSGGREQFF. The CDR3 nucleotides read TGTGCCAGCTCCGGGGGGCGTGAGCAGTTCTTC.

The genes are TRBV20-1 and TRBJ2-7; D gene ambiguous. Looked up from germline, CDR1 is DFQATT and CDR2 is SNEGSKA (reference sequence). V lost 3 bases and J 7 bases, leaving 13 bases between the germline ends. This CDR3 has 12 amino acids. CDR3 bases: TGCAGTGCTAGCAAGAACTCTTTTGAGCAGTACTTC. It specifies CSASKNSFEQYF.

The genes are TRBV7-6 and TRBJ2-6; D uncertain. The germline V gene has CDR1 SGHVS and CDR2 FNYEAQ. The length of the CDR3 is 18 residues. Trimming shortened V by 1 base and J by 2 bases, and 15 bases separated the two germline ends. Here the CDR3 DNA reads TGTGCCAGCAGCTTAGGGGTCGCAGCGCGCGCTGGGGCCAACGTCCTGACTTTC. Amino acids: CASSLGVAARAGANVLTF. The entire variable domain, with the rest obtained from reference TRBV7-6 and TRBJ2-6, is as follows: GAGVSQSPRYKVTKRGQDVALRCDPISGHVSLYWYRQALGQGPEFLTYFNYEAQQDKSGLPNDRFSAERPEGSISTLTIQRTEQRDSAMYRCASSLGVAARAGANVLTFGAGSRLTVL.

The rearrangement uses TRBV9 and TRBJ1-2; 10 bases map to TRBD1. CDR3 length: 16 residues. The germline V gene has CDR1 SGDLS and CDR2 YYNGEE. V trimming: 3 bases; J trimming: 1 base; junction bases outside the gene matches: 6. The CDR3 region has the DNA TGTGCCAGCAGCGCGGTAGGACAGGGGGTTAACTATGGCTACACCTTC. Translated, it gives CASSAVGQGVNYGYTF.

This clonotype was found a few times. Here the CDR3 reads CASSQDSTTGELFF. CDR3 nucleotides: TGCGCCAGCAGCCAAGATAGTACCACCGGGGAGCTGTTTTTT. This chain connects TRBV4-3 to TRBJ2-2; unclear D gene. The CDR3 covers 14 residues. V shed 0 bases and J shed 4 bases, with 6 bases lying between them. Germline CDR1 reads LGHNA; CDR2 reads YSLEER.